This T cell receptor (beta chain) was observed in a study of cytomegalovirus exposure and HLA in healthy donors. V shed 3 bases and J shed 0 bases, with 13 bases lying between them. Germline values: CDR1 KGHSH, CDR2 LQKENI. The CDR3 is made up of 16 amino acids. Use of 60 Vbeta and 13 Jbeta primers characterized the PCR. Generated by immunoSEQ multiplex PCR, the TCRdb table keeps only in-frame clones and is missing some. The repertoire holds around 150,000 clones, with under 85% as singletons. Only a few counts were recorded for this clone. This clonotype was sampled from a man aged 45-60 years in good health and CMV-seropositive. Sequenced sample: PBMCs. The chain couples TRBV18 to TRBJ2-3, with D perhaps matching TRBD1 (6 bases). CDR3 DNA sequence: TGTGCCAGCTCACCGATTCAGGGGCTCAGCACAGATACGCAGTATTTT. Its protein is CASSPIQGLSTDTQYF.